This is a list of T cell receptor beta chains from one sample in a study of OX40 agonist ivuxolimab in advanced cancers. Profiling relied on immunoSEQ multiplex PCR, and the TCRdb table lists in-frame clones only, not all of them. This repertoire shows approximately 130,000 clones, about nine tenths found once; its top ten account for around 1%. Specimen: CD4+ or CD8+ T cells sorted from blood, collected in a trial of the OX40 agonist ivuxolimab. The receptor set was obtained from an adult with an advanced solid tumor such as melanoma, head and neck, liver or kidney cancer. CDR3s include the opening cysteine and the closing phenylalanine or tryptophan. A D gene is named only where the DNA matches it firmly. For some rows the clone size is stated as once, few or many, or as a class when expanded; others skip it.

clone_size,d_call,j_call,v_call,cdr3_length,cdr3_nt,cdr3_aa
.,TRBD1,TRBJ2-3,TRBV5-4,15,TGTGCCAGCAGCCCCGGACAGGGCTACACAGATACGCAGTATTTT,CASSPGQGYTDTQYF
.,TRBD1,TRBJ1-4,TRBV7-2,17,TGTGCCAGCAGCTCCCGCGGGGACAGGGCGCGGTATGAAAAACTGTTTTTT,CASSSRGDRARYEKLFF
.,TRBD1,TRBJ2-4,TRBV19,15,TGTGCCAGTAGTATAGTCGGACAGGGGAAAAACATTCAGTACTTC,CASSIVGQGKNIQYF
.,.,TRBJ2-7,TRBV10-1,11,TGCGCCACCGGTGGGGCCGGCGAGCAGTACTTC,CATGGAGEQYF
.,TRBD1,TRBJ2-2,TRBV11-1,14,TGTGCCAGCAGCCCAGGGACAGCGCGCGGGGAGCTGTTTTTT,CASSPGTARGELFF
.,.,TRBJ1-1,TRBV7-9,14,TGTGCCAGCAACCCCGGACCATTGAACACTGGAGCTTTCTTT,CASNPGPLNTGAFF
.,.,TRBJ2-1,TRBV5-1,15,TGCGCCAGCAGCTTGGTCGGGGCCAGCTACAATGAGCAGTTCTTC,CASSLVGASYNEQFF
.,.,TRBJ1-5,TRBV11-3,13,TGTGCCAGCAGCGCAGTTAGCAATCAGCCCCAGCATTTT,CASSAVSNQPQHF
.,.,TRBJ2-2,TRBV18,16,TGTGCCAGCTCATTGCAGGCGCCGACGAACACCGGGGAGCTGTTTTTT,CASSLQAPTNTGELFF
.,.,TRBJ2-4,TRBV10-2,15,TGCGCCAGCAGTCACGGGCAGGTACAGAGGAACATTCAGTACTTC,CASSHGQVQRNIQYF
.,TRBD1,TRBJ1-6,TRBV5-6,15,TGTGCCAGCAGCTTGGGACAGGGTCGGAATTCACCCCTCCACTTT,CASSLGQGRNSPLHF
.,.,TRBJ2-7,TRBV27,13,TGTGCCAGCAGTTTCGGCAGGGGCTACGAGCAGTACTTC,CASSFGRGYEQYF
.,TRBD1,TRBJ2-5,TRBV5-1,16,TGCGCCAGCAGCCCGATTAGACAGGGAATGGTTGAGACCCAGTACTTC,CASSPIRQGMVETQYF
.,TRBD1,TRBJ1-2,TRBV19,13,TGTGCCAGTAGTAACAGGGGGGGAAATGGCTACACCTTC,CASSNRGGNGYTF
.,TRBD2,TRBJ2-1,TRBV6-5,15,TGTGCCAGCAGTCAATCCCATAGCGGGAGGTATGAGCAGTTCTTC,CASSQSHSGRYEQFF
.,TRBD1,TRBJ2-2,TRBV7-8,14,TGTGCCAGCCGAGGACAGGGGGACACCGGGGAGCTGTTTTTT,CASRGQGDTGELFF
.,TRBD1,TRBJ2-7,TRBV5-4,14,TGTGCCAGCAGCTTGGCGACAGGGATCTACGAGCAGTACTTC,CASSLATGIYEQYF
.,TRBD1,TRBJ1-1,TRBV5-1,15,TGCGCCAGCGCATTCCTGACAGGGGGCGTAGGTGAAGCTTTCTTT,CASAFLTGGVGEAFF
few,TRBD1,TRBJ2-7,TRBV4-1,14,TGCGCCAGCAGCCTGGGACAGACCGTCTACGAGCAGTACTTC,CASSLGQTVYEQYF
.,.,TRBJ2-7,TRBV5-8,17,TGTGCCAGCAGCTTATTCATCCGGCGGGATGTCTCCTACGAGCAGTACTTC,CASSLFIRRDVSYEQYF
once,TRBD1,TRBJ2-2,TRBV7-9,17,TGTGCCAGCAGCCTAGGGACAGGGGAAACGAACACCGGGGAGCTGTTTTTT,CASSLGTGETNTGELFF
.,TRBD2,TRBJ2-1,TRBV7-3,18,TGTGCCAGCAGCTTAAAGGGTTCTAGCGGGAGTCCAGACAATGAGCAGTTCTTC,CASSLKGSSGSPDNEQFF
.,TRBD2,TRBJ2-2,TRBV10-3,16,TGTGCCATCAGTGAAAGGGAGGGGACTGTCACCGGGGAGCTGTTTTTT,CAISEREGTVTGELFF
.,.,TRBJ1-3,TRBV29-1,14,TGCAGCGTTGTGGACATTGGCTCTGGAAACACCATATATTTT,CSVVDIGSGNTIYF
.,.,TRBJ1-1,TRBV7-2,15,TGTGCCAGCAGCCCCCAAGCGCAGATGAACACTGAAGCTTTCTTT,CASSPQAQMNTEAFF
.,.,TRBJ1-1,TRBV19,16,TGTGCCAGTAGTATAATCCAGGGAAGACGGGGCACTGAAGCTTTCTTT,CASSIIQGRRGTEAFF
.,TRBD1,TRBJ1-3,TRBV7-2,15,TGTGCCAGCAGCTCCAGGGGGTTCTCTGGAAACACCATATATTTT,CASSSRGFSGNTIYF
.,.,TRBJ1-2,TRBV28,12,TGTGCCAGCAGTTTTGGGTCCCGCGGCTACACCTTC,CASSFGSRGYTF
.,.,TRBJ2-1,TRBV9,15,TGTGCCAGCAGCGTTGGCGGGCCCCTCTACAATGAGCAGTTCTTC,CASSVGGPLYNEQFF
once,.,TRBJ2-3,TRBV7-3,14,TGTGCCAGCAGCTTAGGGCCGGGGAGAGATACGCAGTATTTT,CASSLGPGRDTQYF
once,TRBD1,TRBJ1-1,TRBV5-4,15,TGTGCCAGCAGCTTGGAAGGGGGCAGGAACACTGAAGCTTTCTTT,CASSLEGGRNTEAFF
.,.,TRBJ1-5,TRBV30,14,TGTGCCTGGGCGACAGGTTATAGCAATCAGCCCCAGCATTTT,CAWATGYSNQPQHF
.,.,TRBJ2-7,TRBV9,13,TGTGCCAGCAGCGTAGTTGGGGGGGCCGAGCAGTACTTC,CASSVVGGAEQYF